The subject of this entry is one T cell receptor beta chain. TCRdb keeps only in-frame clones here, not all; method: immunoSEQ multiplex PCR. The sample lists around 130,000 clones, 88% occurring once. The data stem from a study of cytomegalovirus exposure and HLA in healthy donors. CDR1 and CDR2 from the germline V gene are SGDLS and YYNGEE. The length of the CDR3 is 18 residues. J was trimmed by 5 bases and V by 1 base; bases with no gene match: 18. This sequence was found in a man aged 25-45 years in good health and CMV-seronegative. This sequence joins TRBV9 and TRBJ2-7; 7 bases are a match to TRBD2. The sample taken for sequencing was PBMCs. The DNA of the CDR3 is TGTGCCAGCAGCGTATCTTATTCGGGGGGTAGTATCTTTGACGAGCAGTACTTC. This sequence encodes CASSVSYSGGSIFDEQYF.